This TCR beta chain was observed in a study of cytomegalovirus exposure and HLA in healthy donors. It was with 60 Vbeta and 13 Jbeta primers that the PCR ran. This table comes from immunoSEQ multiplex PCR, and its TCRdb copy is limited to in-frame clones, with some not included. The sample records some 71,000 clones, about 80% being singletons. V dropped 4 bases and J dropped 1; count of bases not matched to a gene: 9. Germline V gene sequence: CDR1 LGHNA, CDR2 YNFKEQ. This CDR3 contains 16 residues. As regards this clone: The antigen remains unidentified.

Findings and limits, study-wide: Later analysis revealed greater clonal expansion in HLA-associated TCR beta chains than in equally common others. Sequence variants that were highly shared formed a cluster that was likely a sequencing artifact. A previous analysis found most TCR beta V segments productive roughly 87% or roughly 30% of the time.

The TCR sequence derives from a man younger than 35 in good health and CMV-seronegative. Specimen: PBMCs. The rearrangement uses TRBV4-2 and TRBJ2-5; 7 bases fit TRBD2. CDR3: CASSREGAGTQETQYF. CDR3 sequence (DNA): TGTGCCAGCAGCCGAGAGGGAGCGGGGACCCAAGAGACCCAGTACTTC.